The clone carrying this TCR beta chain occurred once. Germline lookup yields CDR1 SGHVS and CDR2 FQNEAQ. V dropped 5 bases and J dropped 4 bases, with 20 bases sitting between them. The CDR3 totals 16 residues. Recent vaccinations or acute infections were absent in the healthy HIV-negative adult donors. This record comes from a study of shared clonotypes between healthy human individuals. Study-wide background: A couple of women and a few men aged 18 to 49 made up the donors.

Produced via immunoSEQ multiplex PCR; TCRdb's table is partial and in-frame only. This table holds about 560,000 clones, around 76% found once. The rearrangement joins TRBV7-8 to TRBJ2-5; weak D call: TRBD2 (7 bases). This receptor was obtained from a woman between 35 and 50 years old in good health. Some clones in this sample may be carry-over from other donors' samples. Material for sequencing was PBMCs. The CDR3 bases are TGTGCCAGCAGCCCTGGGGGGGGCCAAGGGACAGAGACCCAGTACTTC. This sequence encodes CASSPGGGQGTETQYF.